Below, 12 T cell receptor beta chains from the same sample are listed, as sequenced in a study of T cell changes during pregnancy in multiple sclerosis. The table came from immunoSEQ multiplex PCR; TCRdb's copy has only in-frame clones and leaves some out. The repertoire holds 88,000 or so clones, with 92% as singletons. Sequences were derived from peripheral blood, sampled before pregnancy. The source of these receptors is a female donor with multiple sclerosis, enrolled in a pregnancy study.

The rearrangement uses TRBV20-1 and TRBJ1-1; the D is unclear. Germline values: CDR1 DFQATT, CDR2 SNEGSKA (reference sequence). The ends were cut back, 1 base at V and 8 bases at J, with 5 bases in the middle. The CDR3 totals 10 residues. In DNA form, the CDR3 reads TGCAGTGCTAGAGTTATCGAAGCTTTCTTT. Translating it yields CSARVIEAFF.

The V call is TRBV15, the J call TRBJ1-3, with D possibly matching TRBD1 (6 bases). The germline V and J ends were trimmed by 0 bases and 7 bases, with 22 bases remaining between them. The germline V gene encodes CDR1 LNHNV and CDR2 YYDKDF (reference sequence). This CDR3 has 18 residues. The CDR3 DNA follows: TGTGCCACCAGCAGAGACCCGCAGGGGACGGGGTTTGGCAACACCATATATTTT. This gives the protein CATSRDPQGTGFGNTIYF. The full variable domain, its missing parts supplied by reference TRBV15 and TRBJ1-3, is DAMVIQNPRYQVTQFGKPVTLSCSQTLNHNVMYWYQQKSSQAPKLLFHYYDKDFNNEADTPDNFQSRRPNTSFCFLDIRSPGLGDTAMYLCATSRDPQGTGFGNTIYFGEGSWLTVV.

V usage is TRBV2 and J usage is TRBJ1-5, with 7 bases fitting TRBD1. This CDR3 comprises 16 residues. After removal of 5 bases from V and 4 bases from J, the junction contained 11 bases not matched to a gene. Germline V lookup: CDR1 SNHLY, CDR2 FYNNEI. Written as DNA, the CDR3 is TGTGCCAGCAGTCCAGACAGGGATCAAGGTAATCAGCCCCAGCATTTT. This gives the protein CASSPDRDQGNQPQHF.

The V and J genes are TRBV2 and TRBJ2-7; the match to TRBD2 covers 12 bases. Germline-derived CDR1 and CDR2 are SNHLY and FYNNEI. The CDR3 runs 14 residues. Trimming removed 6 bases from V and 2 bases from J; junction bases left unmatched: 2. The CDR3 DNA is TGTGCCAGCAGGTCTAGCGGGGGGGCCTACGAGCAGTACTTC. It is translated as CASRSSGGAYEQYF. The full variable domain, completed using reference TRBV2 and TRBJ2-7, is EPEVTQTPSHQVTQMGQEVILRCVPISNHLYFYWYRQILGQKVEFLVSFYNNEISEKSEIFDDQFSVERPDGSNFTLKIRSTKLEDSAMYFCASRSSGGAYEQYFGPGTRLTVT.

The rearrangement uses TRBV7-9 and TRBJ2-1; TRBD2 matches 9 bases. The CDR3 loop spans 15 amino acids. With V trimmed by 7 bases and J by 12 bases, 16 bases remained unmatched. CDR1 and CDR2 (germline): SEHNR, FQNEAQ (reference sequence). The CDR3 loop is CASIIGVAGAPSQFF. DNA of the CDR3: TGTGCCAGCATCATAGGGGTAGCGGGGGCCCCCTCGCAGTTCTTC.

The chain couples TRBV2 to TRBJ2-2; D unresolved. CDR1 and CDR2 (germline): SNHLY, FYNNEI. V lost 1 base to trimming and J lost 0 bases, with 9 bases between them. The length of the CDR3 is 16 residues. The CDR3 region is CASSEVDAANTGELFF. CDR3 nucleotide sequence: TGTGCCAGCAGTGAAGTAGATGCGGCGAACACCGGGGAGCTGTTTTTT.

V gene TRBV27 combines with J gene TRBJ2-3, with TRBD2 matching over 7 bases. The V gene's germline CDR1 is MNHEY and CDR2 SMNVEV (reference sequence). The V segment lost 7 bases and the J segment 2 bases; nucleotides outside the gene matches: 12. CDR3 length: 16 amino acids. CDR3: CASIPLWGGTTDTQYF. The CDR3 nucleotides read TGTGCCAGCATTCCCCTATGGGGGGGGACCACAGATACGCAGTATTTT.

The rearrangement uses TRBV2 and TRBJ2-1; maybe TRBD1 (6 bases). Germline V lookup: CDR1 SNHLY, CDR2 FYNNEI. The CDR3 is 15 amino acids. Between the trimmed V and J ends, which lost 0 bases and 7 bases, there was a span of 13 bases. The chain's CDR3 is CASSEAGADINEQFF. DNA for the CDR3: TGTGCCAGCAGTGAAGCGGGGGCCGATATTAATGAGCAGTTCTTC.

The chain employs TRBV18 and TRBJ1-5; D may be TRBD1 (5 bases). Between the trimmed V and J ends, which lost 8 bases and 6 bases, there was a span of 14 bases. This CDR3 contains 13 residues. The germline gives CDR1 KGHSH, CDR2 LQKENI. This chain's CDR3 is CASRPGGGQPQHF. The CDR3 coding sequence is TGTGCCAGCCGCCCGGGGGGAGGTCAGCCCCAGCATTTT.

The CDR3: CASSLVLYPGYEQYF. CDR3 nucleotide sequence: TGTGCCAGCAGCTTAGTGCTCTACCCGGGCTACGAGCAGTACTTC. The chain uses TRBV11-2 and TRBJ2-7; the D is unclear. Trimming cost V 1 base and J 3 bases, with 13 bases left between them. The CDR3 is 15 residues long. The V gene's germline CDR1 is SGHAT and CDR2 FQNNGV.

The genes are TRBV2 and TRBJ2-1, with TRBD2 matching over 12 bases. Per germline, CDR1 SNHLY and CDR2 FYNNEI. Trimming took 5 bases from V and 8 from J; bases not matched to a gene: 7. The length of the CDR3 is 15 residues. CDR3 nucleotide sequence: TGTGCCAGCAGTCTAGCGGGGGGGTTTCTCGATGAGCAGTTCTTC. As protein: CASSLAGGFLDEQFF.

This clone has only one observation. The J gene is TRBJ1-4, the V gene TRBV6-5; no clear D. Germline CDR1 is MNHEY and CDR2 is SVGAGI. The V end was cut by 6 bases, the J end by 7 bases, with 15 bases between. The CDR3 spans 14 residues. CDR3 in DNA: TGTGCCAGCAGACGGTGGAGGACGATTGAAAAACTGTTTTTT. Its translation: CASRRWRTIEKLFF.